This T cell receptor beta chain originates from a study of shared clonotypes between healthy human individuals. For the study at large: A donor's plate count was three for CD4 naive and three for CD4 memory; CD8 naive had two and CD8 memory one.

The split of CD4+ cells yielded CD45RA+ naive and CD45RA-negative memory subsets. Germline loops: CDR1 MDHEN, CDR2 SYDVKM. The CDR3 contains 16 residues. V was clipped by 6 bases and J by 3 bases, with 20 bases between them. General study results and limits: The study's rarefaction showed incomplete sorted-subset sequencing despite large depth.

Points on this clone: Its antigen is not known.

Some clones are missing from TCRdb's copy, which holds only in-frame ones; the method was immunoSEQ multiplex PCR. In the table there are millions of clones, approximately 93% of which are singletons. V is TRBV28 and J is TRBJ1-1; TRBD1 is a possible D gene (6 bases). The sequenced sample consisted of naive CD4+ T cells from PBMCs. Regarding subset: CD45RA+ positively selected. The origin of this receptor is a man between 18 and 35 years old in good health. Some clones in this sample may be carry-over from other donors' samples. CDR3 amino acids: CASSKDSAVVDTEAFF. The CDR3 DNA is TGTGCCAGCAGCAAGGACAGTGCGGTGGTCGACACTGAAGCTTTCTTT.